One sample yielded the 18 T cell receptor beta chains listed below, sequenced in a study of blood T cell repertoires in COVID-19. The assay was immunoSEQ multiplex PCR, and TCRdb's table has in-frame clones only and misses some. The sample lists fewer than 200,000 clones, more than 75% occurring once. Sequenced material: PBMCs or T cells enriched from blood (not recorded which). These receptor sequences come from a human donor with acute COVID-19. The donor label of this sample is uncertain.

The V call is TRBV14, the J call TRBJ2-7, with 8 bases lining up with TRBD2. The length of the CDR3 is 18 residues. With 4 bases clipped from V and 3 bases from J, the junction kept 17 bases outside the gene matches. Germline V gives CDR1 SGHDN, CDR2 FVKESK. CDR3 bases: TGTGCCAGCAGCCTAGGACCGGGACTAGTCGAACGTCACTACGAGCAGTACTTC. As protein: CASSLGPGLVERHYEQYF.

The sample holds a few counts of this clone. The genes are TRBV6-5 and TRBJ1-1, with D perhaps TRBD1 (6 bases). CDR1 is MNHEY, CDR2 SVGAGI, per germline. V lost 4 bases, J lost 6 bases, and 12 bases lay in between. The CDR3 is made up of 13 amino acids. In DNA, the CDR3 is TGTGCCAGCAGTTTAACAGGGCACCCTGAAGCTTTCTTT. Protein product: CASSLTGHPEAFF.

A few counts support this clone. The CDR3 region is CASRKGQGNYGYTF. DNA of the CDR3: TGTGCCAGCAGGAAGGGACAGGGAAACTATGGCTACACCTTC. The gene calls are TRBV6-5 and TRBJ1-2; the match to TRBD1 covers 9 bases. Germline CDR1 and CDR2: MNHEY and SVGAGI. This CDR3 is built from 14 residues. Germline trimming cut 6 bases from V and 2 bases from J; bases unmatched to any gene: 4.

The chain combines TRBV27 with TRBJ1-2, with 7 bases fitting TRBD1. The CDR3 length is 15 residues. Germline CDR1 MNHEY, CDR2 SMNVEV (reference sequence). J lost 7 bases, V lost 6 bases, and 14 bases had no gene match. CDR3 sequence: CASSRTGLIVSGYTF. The DNA of the CDR3 is TGTGCCAGCAGCCGGACAGGTCTAATAGTCAGTGGCTACACCTTC.

V usage is TRBV10-3 and J usage is TRBJ2-5, with D maybe TRBD1 (6 bases). The germline V gene has CDR1 ENHRY and CDR2 SYGVKD. V lost 5 bases to trimming and J lost 2 bases, with 9 bases between them. CDR3 length: 13 amino acids. The CDR3 loop is CAISLGQQETQYF. The CDR3, as DNA: TGTGCCATCAGTCTAGGACAGCAAGAGACCCAGTACTTC.

This clone has a single count. The rearrangement joins TRBV18 to TRBJ1-4; D call uncertain. V was clipped by 3 bases and J by 7 bases, with 18 bases between them. There are 16 residues in the CDR3. The germline V gene has CDR1 KGHSH and CDR2 LQKENI. In DNA, the CDR3 is TGTGCCAGCTCACCGAACACACGCAACTATGGTGAAAAACTGTTTTTT. Its protein is CASSPNTRNYGEKLFF.

V usage is TRBV19 and J usage is TRBJ2-7; the match to TRBD1 covers 11 bases. Losses at the gene ends were 10 bases for V and 2 bases for J; bases not matched to a gene: 19. The germline V gene has CDR1 LNHDA and CDR2 SQIVND (reference sequence). The CDR3 loop spans 18 amino acids. The chain's CDR3 is CATTPSPAGTGGTYEQYF. The CDR3 nucleotides are TGTGCCACCACCCCATCCCCCGCCGGGACAGGGGGAACCTACGAGCAGTACTTC.

The genes are TRBV27 and TRBJ2-7; the D gene is possibly TRBD2 (5 bases). Germline values: CDR1 MNHEY, CDR2 SMNVEV (reference sequence). This CDR3 is 14 amino acids long. V was shortened by 5 bases and J by 2 bases, with 13 bases between the two germline ends. CDR3 sequence: CASSRLAGPYEQYF. As DNA, the CDR3 is TGTGCCAGCAGTCGCCTGGCGGGTCCCTACGAGCAGTACTTC.

The chain combines TRBV28 with TRBJ1-6; TRBD1 agrees at 7 bases. The V segment lost 6 bases and the J segment 10 bases; nucleotides outside the gene matches: 9. The germline gives CDR1 MDHEN, CDR2 SYDVKM. CDR3 length: 14 amino acids. This CDR3 reads CASRKGAHGSPLHF. As DNA, the CDR3 is TGTGCCAGCAGGAAGGGGGCGCACGGGTCACCCCTCCACTTT.

The chain's CDR3 is CASGSGQRFQETQYF. In nucleotides, the CDR3 is TGTGCTAGTGGTTCGGGACAAAGATTCCAAGAGACCCAGTACTTC. V is TRBV12-5 and J is TRBJ2-5; D perhaps matches TRBD1 (6 bases). Germline CDR1 is LGHNT and CDR2 is FRNRAP. The CDR3 spans 15 residues. V was shortened by 4 bases and J by 1 base, with 13 bases between the two germline ends.

The chain recombines TRBV5-1 with TRBJ2-3; TRBD2 agrees at 9 bases. Trimming took 4 bases from V and 2 from J; bases not matched to a gene: 5. The germline V gene has CDR1 SGHRS and CDR2 YFSETQ. The CDR3 runs to 15 residues. CDR3 protein: CASSLPSGDTDTQYF. Here the CDR3 DNA reads TGCGCCAGCAGCCTCCCTAGCGGGGACACAGATACGCAGTATTTT.

This chain connects TRBV18 to TRBJ1-1; TRBD1 matches at 7 bases. CDR1 and CDR2 from the germline V gene are KGHSH and LQKENI. This CDR3 contains 15 residues. V shed 3 bases, J shed 5 bases, and the junction held 9 bases outside the gene matches. In DNA form, the CDR3 reads TGTGCCAGCTCACCCCGGGTGGCAGGGGGGACTGAAGCTTTCTTT. Encoded protein: CASSPRVAGGTEAFF.

This rearrangement joins TRBV7-3 to TRBJ1-1, with a possible D match to TRBD1 (5 bases). V was cut by 4 bases and J by 7 bases, with 13 bases left in between. The CDR3 is 13 amino acids. The germline gives CDR1 SGHTA, CDR2 FQGTGA. The CDR3 here is CASSSRLGGEAFF. CDR3 in DNA: TGTGCCAGCAGCTCTAGGTTGGGGGGTGAAGCTTTCTTT.

The J gene is TRBJ1-5, the V gene TRBV7-9, with 11 bases fitting TRBD1. CDR1 and CDR2 from the germline V gene are SEHNR and FQNEAQ (reference sequence). The trim removed 5 bases at V and 5 bases at J, leaving 8 bases unmatched. CDR3 length: 16 amino acids. The CDR3 is CASSPSSGQGDQPQHF. CDR3 DNA: TGTGCCAGCAGCCCAAGTTCGGGACAGGGGGATCAGCCCCAGCATTTT.

This chain connects TRBV20-1 to TRBJ1-5, with 7 bases that match TRBD1. Germline CDR1 DFQATT, CDR2 SNEGSKA (reference sequence). V lost 3 bases and J lost 2; bases outside the gene matches: 7. The CDR3 runs 15 residues. DNA for the CDR3: TGCAGTGCTAGTAGGCAGGGGGTAGGCAATCAGCCCCAGCATTTT. This translates into CSASRQGVGNQPQHF.

This chain joins TRBV5-4 and TRBJ2-1; tentative D call: TRBD2 (6 bases). The CDR3 spans 14 residues. V was trimmed by 3 bases and J by 9 bases, leaving 16 bases between them. From germline, CDR1 is SGHNT and CDR2 YYREEE (reference sequence). For the CDR3, the DNA is TGTGCCAGCAGCTCGCAGCGGGCCAAAGGTGAGCAGTTCTTC. Translating it yields CASSSQRAKGEQFF.

The chain has TRBV4-1 and TRBJ1-2, with TRBD1 matching 9 bases. The V gene's germline CDR1 is MGHRA and CDR2 YSYEKL. The CDR3 is 22 residues long. V lost 0 bases and J lost 7; bases outside the gene matches: 27. Here the CDR3 reads CASSQDQDHHPTGGAGRGGYTF. DNA for the CDR3: TGCGCCAGCAGCCAAGATCAGGATCATCACCCAACAGGGGGCGCGGGCCGGGGTGGCTACACCTTC.

The chain links TRBV5-4 to TRBJ1-2; TRBD1 agrees at 10 bases. The CDR3 extends over 14 amino acids. Per the germline V gene, CDR1 is SGHNT and CDR2 is YYREEE (reference sequence). V lost 0 bases, J lost 7 bases, and 3 bases stayed unmatched. CDR3 region: CASSLETGGSGYTF. The CDR3 nucleotides read TGTGCCAGCAGCTTGGAGACAGGGGGCTCTGGCTACACCTTC.